The 11 T cell receptor beta chains below all came from one sample that was sequenced in a study of blood T cell repertoires in COVID-19. Some clones are missing from TCRdb's copy, which holds only in-frame ones; the method was immunoSEQ multiplex PCR. The data contain 160,000 or so clones, roughly 80% of them seen just once; the ten biggest clones take up roughly 8.6%. Material: PBMCs or T cells enriched from blood (not recorded which). These receptors were obtained from a woman in her forties or fifties who had recovered from COVID-19.

J is TRBJ1-1 and V is TRBV29-1; D may be TRBD1 (6 bases). Germline CDR1 SQVTM, CDR2 ANQGSEA. This CDR3 region has 14 residues. Trimming took off 4 bases at V and 8 bases at J, with 20 bases between the two ends. CDR3 sequence (DNA): TGCAGCGTTGGTGGGTCAGGGGCCCGTGAAGAAGCTTTCTTT. Protein: CSVGGSGAREEAFF.

The chain combines TRBV28 with TRBJ2-7; 9 nucleotides agree with TRBD1. Germline loops: CDR1 MDHEN, CDR2 SYDVKM. J gave up 7 bases and V 5 bases, and 12 bases lay outside the gene matches. The length of the CDR3 is 15 residues. DNA for the CDR3: TGTGCCAGCAGTAGGCTCCGGGACAGGGTTGGGGAGCAGTACTTC. Residues: CASSRLRDRVGEQYF.

The gene calls are TRBV7-9 and TRBJ2-3, with a weak D call TRBD1 (5 bases). The CDR3 length is 15 residues. The V and J ends lost 3 bases and 2 bases respectively, with 12 bases between them. From germline, CDR1 is SEHNR and CDR2 FQNEAQ (reference sequence). CDR3 nucleotides: TGTGCCAGCAGCTTGGGGCAGAGTGACACAGATACGCAGTATTTT. Translation gives CASSLGQSDTDTQYF.

This sequence joins TRBV7-9 and TRBJ2-3, with TRBD2 as a possible D gene (6 bases). This CDR3 comprises 16 residues. Germline V CDR1 and CDR2: SEHNR, FQNEAQ (reference sequence). V was trimmed by 2 bases and J by 3 bases, leaving 15 bases between them. The CDR3 sequence is CASSLPGDGLTDTQYF. Written as DNA, the CDR3 is TGTGCCAGCAGCTTACCGGGGGACGGTCTTACAGATACGCAGTATTTT.

The genes are TRBV14 and TRBJ2-7, with 14 positions matching TRBD2. CDR3 length: 15 amino acids. After removal of 4 bases from V and 7 bases from J, the junction contained 6 bases not matched to a gene. Germline lookup yields CDR1 SGHDN and CDR2 FVKESK. The CDR3, as DNA: TGTGCCAGCAGCCGACTAGCGGGAGGGCCTTGGGAGCAGTACTTC. It codes for CASSRLAGGPWEQYF.

This CDR3 is CASSSRPGTDGNTEAFF. In DNA, the CDR3 is TGTGCCAGCAGCTCACGTCCCGGGACAGACGGAAACACTGAAGCTTTCTTT. This chain joins TRBV7-6 and TRBJ1-1; 7 nucleotides match TRBD1. V lost 4 bases, J lost 2 bases, and 13 bases stayed unmatched. CDR1 is SGHVS, CDR2 FNYEAQ, per germline. The CDR3 extends over 17 amino acids. The full variable domain, completed using reference TRBV7-6 and TRBJ1-1, is GAGVSQSPRYKVTKRGQDVALRCDPISGHVSLYWYRQALGQGPEFLTYFNYEAQQDKSGLPNDRFSAERPEGSISTLTIQRTEQRDSAMYRCASSSRPGTDGNTEAFFGQGTRLTVV.

The gene calls are TRBV11-2 and TRBJ1-5; D might be TRBD1 (5 bases). CDR1 is SGHAT and CDR2 is FQNNGV in the germline V gene. The CDR3 covers 14 residues. The V and J ends lost 6 bases and 7 bases respectively, with 16 bases between them. CDR3 DNA sequence: TGTGCCAGCAGTCCAGGGTTAGTAGGACAGCCCCAGCATTTT. It translates to CASSPGLVGQPQHF.

DNA of the CDR3: TGTGCCAGCTCACCAGCGCGCGGGAGAGGGGACAATGAGCAGTTCTTC. It is translated as CASSPARGRGDNEQFF. The chain uses TRBV18 and TRBJ2-1; TRBD2 matches at 7 bases. Germline assignment: CDR1 KGHSH and CDR2 LQKENI. V lost 2 bases, J lost 5 bases, and 9 bases stayed unmatched. There are 16 residues in the CDR3.

The rearrangement joins TRBV7-2 to TRBJ2-1; D may be TRBD1 (6 bases). Germline CDR1 and CDR2: SGHTA and FQGNSA. There are 15 residues in the CDR3. Trimming left V 1 base short and J 4 bases short, with 11 bases between. CDR3 region: CASSLGGPNYNEQFF. CDR3 nucleotide sequence: TGTGCCAGCAGCTTAGGGGGGCCCAATTACAATGAGCAGTTCTTC.

The DNA of the CDR3 is TGTGCCACCAGTGAGGCAGGGGCCGTCAATGAGCAGTTCTTC. Residues: CATSEAGAVNEQFF. The chain recombines TRBV24-1 with TRBJ2-1; possibly TRBD1 for D (6 bases). Germline values: CDR1 KGHDR, CDR2 SFDVKD. This CDR3 spans 14 amino acids. The V gene lost 4 bases and the J gene lost 6 bases, with 12 bases spanning the gap.

V usage is TRBV28 and J usage is TRBJ1-3; the D is unclear. The CDR3 has 14 amino acids. The V end lost 7 bases, the J end lost 4 bases, and 14 bases lay between the germline ends. Germline lookup yields CDR1 MDHEN and CDR2 SYDVKM. CDR3 DNA sequence: TGTGCCAGCAAAACCCCATTGACAGGAAACACCATATATTTT. It encodes CASKTPLTGNTIYF.